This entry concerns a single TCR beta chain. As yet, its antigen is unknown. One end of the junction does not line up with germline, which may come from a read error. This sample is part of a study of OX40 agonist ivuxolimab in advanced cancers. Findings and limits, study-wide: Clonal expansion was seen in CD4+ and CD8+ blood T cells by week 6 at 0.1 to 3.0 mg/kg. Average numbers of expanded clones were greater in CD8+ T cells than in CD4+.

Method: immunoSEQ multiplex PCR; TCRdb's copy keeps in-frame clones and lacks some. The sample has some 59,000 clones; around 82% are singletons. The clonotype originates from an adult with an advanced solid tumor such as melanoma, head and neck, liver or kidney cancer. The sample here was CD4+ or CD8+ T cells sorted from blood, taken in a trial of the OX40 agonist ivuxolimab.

CDR3 protein: CASSHGRGRSYEQYF. Here the CDR3 DNA reads TGCGCCAGCAGCCATGGCAGGGGACGCTCCTACGAGCAGTACTTC. The chain uses TRBV5-8 and TRBJ2-7, with D tentatively TRBD1 (6 bases). CDR3 length: 15 residues. The germline gives CDR1 SGHTS, CDR2 YDEGEE.